This TCR beta chain was identified in a study of CD8 T cells in Susac syndrome. A quantity of about 0.5 to 1 ug RNA underwent reverse transcription using random hexamers. TCRdb processed the immunoSEQ multiplex PCR reads anew with MiXCR; each CDR3 protein has one entry. The profile shows roughly 300,000 distinct CDR3 sequences, 70% to 90% of them singletons. The sample taken for sequencing was CD8+ T cells from PBMCs. This receptor was identified in a human donor with multiple sclerosis.

The chain's CDR3 is CASSPTGDTGDTQYF. CDR3 nucleotides: TGTGCCAGCAGTCCAACGGGGGATACGGGGGATACGCAGTATTTT. This sequence joins TRBV27 and TRBJ2-3; TRBD2 might be the D (6 bases). Trimming left V 5 bases short and J 6 bases short, with 18 bases between. Germline loops: CDR1 MNHEY, CDR2 SMNVEV (reference sequence). The CDR3 is made up of 15 amino acids.